This TCR beta chain was sequenced during a study of CD8+ T cells in alopecia areata. The wider study: Treatment comprised oral tofacitinib, 5 to 10 mg twice daily, in treated patients.

Lesional scalp punch biopsies and peripheral blood came from alopecia areata patients. TCR sequencing used cDNA made by reverse transcription of extracted RNA. The repertoire was sequenced with immunoSEQ multiplex PCR; TCRdb's copy has only in-frame clones and lacks some. This table has roughly 130,000 clones, 45% to 60% appearing once. Germline V lookup: CDR1 KGHSH, CDR2 LQKENI. CDR3 size: 17 residues. Trimming removed 6 bases from V and 5 bases from J, with 25 bases in between. Study-level findings and limits: Higher clonality was seen in lesional scalp than in normal scalp, especially in alopecia totalis/universalis.

Concerning this clone: Its antigen is currently unknown.

The sample here was CD4+ T cells sorted from blood, taken at week 0. The rearrangement joins TRBV18 to TRBJ2-5, with D perhaps being TRBD1 or TRBD2 (5 bases each). The TCR was taken from a human donor with alopecia areata. CDR3 DNA sequence: TGTGCCAGCTCTACCAGAACCCCGAGCAGGGCGGGCGAGACCCAGTACTTC. Protein sequence: CASSTRTPSRAGETQYF.